The present TCR beta chain was sequenced within a study of blood T cells in healthy people across ages. It was with a sample-barcoded 5' primer and a J-beta primer mix that a second PCR of about 6 to 12 cycles was run. TCRdb analysed the 5' RACE reads with MiXCR anew, one entry per CDR3 protein. The sample records 1.4 million to 1.5 million distinct CDR3 sequences, approximately 40% being singletons. From germline, CDR1 is MGHRA and CDR2 YSYEKL. The CDR3 is 17 amino acids. Trimming cost V 4 bases and J 3 bases; bases outside gene matches: 9. Sequencing was carried out using blood. The clonotype was recovered from a woman under 30 in good health. V and J are TRBV4-1 and TRBJ2-3, with 11 bases matching TRBD2. In nucleotides, the CDR3 is TGCGCCAGCAGCCTTCTAGCGGGAGGAGGTGGGACAGATACGCAGTATTTT. As protein: CASSLLAGGGGTDTQYF.